This T cell receptor beta chain appears in the sequencing data of a study of Ad26.COV2.S vaccination and SARS-CoV-2 variants. Study results and caveats: In TCR breadth and depth analyses, total T cell responses may have been underestimated.

As concerns this clone: What it binds is unknown.

Germline V gene lookup returns CDR1 MNHEY and CDR2 SVGAGI. The CDR3 covers 15 residues. Between the trimmed V and J ends, which lost 0 bases and 0 bases, there was a span of 8 bases. Profiled with immunoSEQ multiplex PCR; TCRdb holds only in-frame clones, not every one. The top ten hold around 1.8% of the sample, which has more than 400,000 clones, 80% to 95% seen once. The sample's treatment: around 19 received Ad26.COV2.S at low or high dose, single or two shots; 5 received placebo; per-sample allocation not given. Day 63 following the first vaccine or placebo injection was when the samples were taken.

This material consisted of peripheral blood, taken in a trial of Ad26.COV2.S vaccine versus placebo. The receptor was isolated from a person between 18 and 65 years old who received the Ad26.COV2.S COVID-19 vaccine or a placebo. This chain joins TRBV6-5 and TRBJ1-1; possible D gene TRBD1, 6 bases. The DNA of the CDR3 is TGTGCCAGCAGTTACTCGGACAGTCTGAACACTGAAGCTTTCTTT. Translated: CASSYSDSLNTEAFF.